This T cell receptor beta chain originates from a study of cytomegalovirus exposure and HLA in healthy donors. Study-wide points: Researchers reported in a later analysis that common viral pathogens appeared linked to several top clusters.

Each donor was nominally healthy when sampled (though unrecorded immune exposures were likely). Worth noting for this clone: Antigen: not known.

The PCR employed 60 Vbeta primers together with 13 Jbeta primers. TCRdb keeps only in-frame clones here, not all; method: immunoSEQ multiplex PCR. The sample has 63,000 or so clones, approximately 79% seen once. The material sequenced was PBMCs. The origin of this receptor is a woman in her thirties in good health and CMV-seronegative.

Written as DNA, the CDR3 is TGTGCCAGCAGCTCCCACCCCGTCGGGAGATCCTACAATGAGCAGTTCTTC. Its translation is CASSSHPVGRSYNEQFF. The chain couples TRBV7-9 to TRBJ2-1; perhaps TRBD2 as D (6 bases). In germline, CDR1 is SEHNR, CDR2 FQNEAQ (reference sequence). Trimming pared 4 bases from V and 1 base from J, leaving 17 bases between. The CDR3 is 17 amino acids.